This is a list of T cell receptor beta chains from one sample in a study of shared clonotypes between healthy human individuals. Only in-frame clones appear in the TCRdb table, and some are missing; sequencing was by immunoSEQ multiplex PCR. The sample has around 2.5 million clones, 93% seen once. Sequenced sample: naive CD4+ T cells from PBMCs. These receptors originate from a man between 18 and 35 years old in good health. Some clones in this sample may be carry-over from other donors' samples. Both conserved end residues are part of each CDR3. The order of the fields is CDR3 protein, V gene, clone size. Size values are once, few and many counts, or a class for expanded clones, and some rows have none.

CDR3: CASSLRQDPEAFF; V: TRBV7-9; size: -
CDR3: CASSLVARAGNEQFF; V: TRBV7-8; size: -
CDR3: CSVERARPWDEQFF; V: TRBV29-1; size: -
CDR3: CASSMIQGAFYGYTF; V: TRBV5-4; size: -
CDR3: CASSWTGSANTGELFF; V: TRBV5-1; size: -
CDR3: CASSQEPSGSAYNEQFF; V: TRBV4-2; size: -
CDR3: CASSPWGANYGYTF; V: TRBV5-4; size: -
CDR3: CASSLQGQGINEKLFF; V: TRBV28; size: -
CDR3: CASSLGQPVEQYF; V: TRBV5-1; size: -
CDR3: CASSQDFGLAGGGEQFF; V: TRBV4-1; size: -
CDR3: CASSPLSATTDTQYF; V: TRBV18; size: -
CDR3: CSVEGRWASTDTQYF; V: TRBV29-1; size: once
CDR3: CSASFSDTQYF; V: TRBV20-1; size: -
CDR3: CASSGGTSGAEQYF; V: TRBV11-3; size: -
CDR3: CASSPEGSGRNPYEQYF; V: TRBV5-1; size: -
CDR3: CASSVDVRGGNIQYF; V: TRBV9; size: -
CDR3: CASSPPGLPYEQYF; V: TRBV18; size: once
CDR3: CASSLILAGGPDTQYF; V: TRBV7-3; size: -
CDR3: CSAAGGVEQFF; V: TRBV20-1; size: -
CDR3: CASSEWDLLGGAFF; V: TRBV25-1; size: -
CDR3: CASSQERGYQPQHF; V: TRBV4-3; size: -
CDR3: CASSYTTGSKNIQYF; V: TRBV6-5; size: -
CDR3: CASSQEGGASYEQYF; V: TRBV4-1; size: -
CDR3: CASRSTHTWPQETQYF; V: TRBV27; size: -
CDR3: CASSHGSRRSANEQFF; V: TRBV4-1; size: once
CDR3: CASRPTGVNQPQHF; V: TRBV6-5; size: -
CDR3: CASSIRLSGTASNQPQHF; V: TRBV19; size: once
CDR3: CASSQAPSGQETQYF; V: TRBV4-1; size: -
CDR3: CASRGTATNYGYTF; V: TRBV28; size: -
CDR3: CASSLARISSTDTQYF; V: TRBV5-1; size: -
CDR3: CASSFRGTDTQYF; V: TRBV27; size: -
CDR3: CASSLLTATGTGNTIYF; V: TRBV5-1; size: -
CDR3: CASSPTGANYGYTF; V: TRBV5-6; size: -
CDR3: CASSTPGQGYGYTF; V: TRBV19; size: once
CDR3: CASSQPGGQYPKKLFF; V: TRBV4-1; size: -
CDR3: CASSSRASGAQETQYF; V: TRBV5-1; size: once
CDR3: CASSLELDRPYGYTF; V: TRBV19; size: -
CDR3: CASSLAVVYNEQFF; V: TRBV7-2; size: -
CDR3: CASSEFRIRGGGSPLHF; V: TRBV25-1; size: -